This entry concerns a single T cell receptor (beta chain). Its specificity is not known. The data originate from a study of shared clonotypes between healthy human individuals. About the research overall: The plates for each donor numbered three CD4 naive, three CD4 memory, two CD8 naive and one CD8 memory. General study points: Incompleteness in sorted-subset sequencing, despite large depth, was shown by rarefaction. It was the non-shared clonotypes that had lower generation probabilities than clonotypes shared by all four donors.

Evenly divided among several immunoSEQ plates was the genomic DNA of each subset. Sequencing was performed with immunoSEQ multiplex PCR; in TCRdb, only in-frame clones are kept and a portion is missing. The data contain over 850,000 clones, approximately 80% of them singletons. After removal of 4 bases from V and 4 bases from J, the junction contained 9 bases not matched to a gene. The CDR3 runs to 16 residues. Per germline, CDR1 MNHEY and CDR2 SVGAGI. Sequencing was carried out using memory CD4+ T cells from PBMCs. The subset was: CD45RA-negative fraction. The TCR originated in a man in his late teens or twenties in good health. Some clones in this sample may be carry-over from other donors' samples. The rearrangement joins TRBV6-5 to TRBJ2-2, with 7 bases matching TRBD1. The CDR3 spells CASSSTGTALTGELFF. The CDR3 DNA follows: TGTGCCAGCAGTTCGACTGGGACAGCCCTCACCGGGGAGCTGTTTTTT.